This T cell receptor beta chain was found in a study of T-cell memory formation after mild COVID-19. General study findings and limits: Among clones contracting day 15 to 85, CD4/CD8 was balanced, whereas later expanders leaned CD4+. Among contracting clones, CD4+ were mainly CM/EM and CD8+ enriched in EMRA. That cross-reactive memory joined was suggested by some responding clones appearing in pre-infection memory. Second-wave clones reaching peak frequency on day 37 lacked confirmed SARS-CoV-2 specificity.

This clonotype was counted only a few times. Its antigen is not identified. TCRdb redid the calling of the 5' RACE reads with MiXCR, one entry per CDR3 protein. The sample includes around 400,000 distinct CDR3 sequences, less than 25% seen only once; the top ten take around 9%. The CDR3 sequence is 16 residues long. Germline V gene lookup returns CDR1 SGHTA and CDR2 FQGNSA. The V gene lost 3 bases and the J gene lost 4 bases, with 16 bases spanning the gap. The chain is built from TRBV7-2 and TRBJ2-1, with D tentatively TRBD1 (5 bases). The sequence was collected from an adult woman who had mild COVID-19 (a few samples of this study predate the infection). Cell type and time point are not known. Source material: PBMCs or a T cell subset sorted from them (not recorded which). The CDR3 loop reads CASSFPQGQKYNEQFF. For the CDR3, the DNA is TGTGCCAGCAGCTTTCCTCAGGGCCAGAAATACAATGAGCAGTTCTTC. The variable domain in full, completed from reference TRBV7-2 and TRBJ2-1, reads GAGVSQSPSNKVTEKGKDVELRCDPISGHTALYWYRQSLGQGLEFLIYFQGNSAPDKSGLPSDRFSAERTGGSVSTLTIQRTQQEDSAVYLCASSFPQGQKYNEQFFGPGTRLTVL.